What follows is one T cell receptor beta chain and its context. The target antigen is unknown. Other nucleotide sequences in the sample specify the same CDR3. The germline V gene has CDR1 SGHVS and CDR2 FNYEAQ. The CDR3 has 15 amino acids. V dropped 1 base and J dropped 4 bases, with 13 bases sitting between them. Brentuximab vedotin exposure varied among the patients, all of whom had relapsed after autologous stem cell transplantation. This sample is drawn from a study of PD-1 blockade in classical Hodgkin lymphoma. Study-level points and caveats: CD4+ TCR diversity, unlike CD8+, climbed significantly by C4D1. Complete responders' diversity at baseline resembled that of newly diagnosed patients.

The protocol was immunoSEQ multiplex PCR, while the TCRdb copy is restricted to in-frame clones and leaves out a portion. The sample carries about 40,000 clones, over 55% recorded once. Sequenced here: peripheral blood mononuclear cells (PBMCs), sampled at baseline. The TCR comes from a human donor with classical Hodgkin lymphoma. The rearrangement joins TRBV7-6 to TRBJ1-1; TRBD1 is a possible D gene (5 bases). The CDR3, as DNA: TGTGCCAGCAGCTTAGTCCAGGGAGTAGGCACTGAAGCTTTCTTT. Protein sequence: CASSLVQGVGTEAFF.